This TCR beta chain derives from a study of siplizumab effects on memory and regulatory T cells. Study-level findings and limits: Whether proliferating Tregs in siplizumab cultures suppress was not functionally confirmed. Naive or memory phenotype assignment was not possible for roughly 80-95% of proliferating CD4+ or CD8+ clones. Both greater diversity than memory cells and a major contribution to the alloresponse seemed to characterize naive T cells.

Comments on this clone: No antigen is known for it.

TCRdb's copy holds only in-frame clones and misses some; the assay was immunoSEQ multiplex PCR. The sample lists about 63,000 clones, over 65% occurring once. The V gene's germline CDR1 is LNHDA and CDR2 SQIVND (reference sequence). V shed 7 bases and J shed 1 base, with 13 bases lying between them. The CDR3 loop spans 14 amino acids. Where a few donor pairs were concerned, the unstimulated naive, memory, effector memory and TEMRA subsets underwent sequencing. Sequences were obtained from memory CD4+ T cells sorted from blood. The chain uses TRBV19 and TRBJ1-1, with D hard to call. This clonotype was sampled from a human donor in good health. CDR3 amino acids: CASTLTRPNTEAFF. In DNA form, the CDR3 reads TGTGCCAGTACCCTTACCCGCCCGAACACTGAAGCTTTCTTT.